These 32 T cell receptor beta chains were all obtained from the same sample, sequenced in a study of cytomegalovirus exposure and HLA in healthy donors (dated by TCRdb to 2017 to 2019). Library method: the immunoSEQ multiplex PCR assay. For the multiplex PCR, a mixture combining 60 forward primers for TCR Vbeta segments and 13 reverse primers for TCR Jbeta segments was used. As stored in TCRdb, this immuneACCESS dataset retains in-frame rearrangements with V and J assigned. A fraction of the clones does not appear; measured against another copy, unresolved V genes explain less than half of the discrepancy, and the remainder lacks a known reason. Here the sample has over 150,000 clones; around 80% occur a single time. The top ten constitute approximately 7% of the sample. The sequenced sample was PBMCs. The source of these receptors is a woman aged 25 to 39 in good health and CMV-seropositive.

The CDR3 sequence is CASSPRGSSYEQYF. The CDR3 bases are TGTGCCAGCAGCCCCAGGGGCAGCTCCTACGAGCAGTACTTC. The J gene is TRBJ2-7, the V gene TRBV11-3; TRBD1 is a possible D gene (6 bases). This CDR3 spans 14 amino acids. Between the trimmed V and J ends, which lost 5 bases and 0 bases, there was a span of 11 bases. The germline V gene has CDR1 SGHNT and CDR2 YENEEA. Looking up the rest from reference TRBV11-3 and TRBJ2-7 gives the full variable domain: EAGVVQSPRYKIIEKKQPVAFWCNPISGHNTLYWYLQNLGQGPELLIRYENEEAVDDSQLPKDRFSAERLKGVDSTLKIQPAELGDSAVYLCASSPRGSSYEQYFGPGTRLTVT.

This clone occurred once. The chain uses TRBV18 and TRBJ1-2; D not certain. Germline V gene data show CDR1 as KGHSH and CDR2 as LQKENI. The CDR3 totals 12 residues. V dropped 4 bases and J dropped 5 bases, with 8 bases sitting between them. CDR3 sequence: CASSQPGYGYTF. The CDR3 DNA is TGTGCCAGCTCACAGCCGGGGTATGGCTACACCTTC.

This chain links TRBV6-6 with TRBJ1-2, with 8 bases identical to TRBD1. V lost 6 bases to trimming and J lost 8 bases; unmatched junction nucleotides: 5. Germline V gene data show CDR1 as MNHNY and CDR2 as SVGAGI (reference sequence). The CDR3 has 12 amino acids. In nucleotides, the CDR3 is TGTGCCAGCAGGCAGACAGGGGACGGCTACACCTTC. Its translation: CASRQTGDGYTF.

The chain joins TRBV27 to TRBJ1-2; the match to TRBD1 covers 7 bases. The germline gives CDR1 MNHEY, CDR2 SMNVEV (reference sequence). The CDR3 covers 13 residues. J was trimmed by 8 bases and V by 5 bases; bases with no gene match: 8. The CDR3 loop reads CASSERQGVGYTF. CDR3 DNA sequence: TGTGCCAGCAGTGAGAGACAGGGAGTGGGCTACACCTTC.

The CDR3 reads CASSLPDTIYGYTF. The CDR3 coding sequence is TGTGCCAGCAGTTTACCCGACACAATCTATGGCTACACCTTC. J is TRBJ1-2 and V is TRBV28; D is unresolved. V gave up 2 bases and J gave up 4 bases, with 11 bases separating them. Germline V gene sequence: CDR1 MDHEN, CDR2 SYDVKM. This CDR3 spans 14 amino acids.

This sequence joins TRBV5-6 and TRBJ2-3; 11 positions match TRBD1. Germline assignment: CDR1 SGHDT and CDR2 YYEEEE. CDR3 length: 19 residues. J lost 3 bases, V lost 3 bases, and 15 bases had no gene match. The CDR3 sequence: CASSYAFSADRGPTDTQYF. The DNA for the CDR3 is TGTGCCAGCAGCTACGCGTTCTCGGCGGACAGGGGGCCTACAGATACGCAGTATTTT.

This clone has just one count. The chain couples TRBV5-4 to TRBJ1-4; a weak D match, TRBD1 (5 bases). This CDR3 contains 16 residues. Looked up from germline, CDR1 is SGHNT and CDR2 is YYREEE (reference sequence). Trimming pared 4 bases from V and 8 bases from J, leaving 21 bases between. CDR3 bases: TGTGCCAGCAGCATGGGGGAAGGGACTGGGCACGAAAAACTGTTTTTT. It translates to CASSMGEGTGHEKLFF.

The chain carries TRBV28 and TRBJ2-5, with a weak D call TRBD2 (5 bases). Germline V gives CDR1 MDHEN, CDR2 SYDVKM. This CDR3 contains 17 residues. Trimming removed 2 bases at V and 0 bases at J, with 16 bases between. The CDR3 nucleotides are TGTGCCAGCAGTTTAAGAGTCTGGCGGAGGTACCAAGAGACCCAGTACTTC. Translating gives CASSLRVWRRYQETQYF. Combining the CDR3 with reference TRBV28 and TRBJ2-5 gives the whole variable domain DVKVTQSSRYLVKRTGEKVFLECVQDMDHENMFWYRQDPGLGLRLIYFSYDVKMKEKGDIPEGYSVSREKKERFSLILESASTNQTSMYLCASSLRVWRRYQETQYFGPGTRLLVL.

The rearrangement joins TRBV7-9 to TRBJ2-5; no clear D gene. The J call is in doubt because the DNA end fits TRBJ2-7 better. The CDR3 loop spans 12 amino acids. Germline V lookup: CDR1 SEHNR, CDR2 FQNEAQ (reference sequence). In DNA form, the CDR3 reads TGTGCCAGCAGCCGGAGCTCCTACGAGCAGTACTTC. It codes for CASSRSSYEQYF.

This clone was detected only once. V usage is TRBV7-2 and J usage is TRBJ2-1, with D possibly matching TRBD2 (5 bases). V shed 5 bases and J shed 13 bases, with 12 bases lying between them. In germline, CDR1 is SGHTA, CDR2 FQGNSA. The CDR3 is 11 residues long. CDR3 residues: CASSLQRIQFF. The DNA of the CDR3 is TGTGCCAGCAGCCTCCAGCGGATACAGTTCTTC.

The J gene is TRBJ2-1, the V gene TRBV7-2; no clear D gene. Germline V gene data show CDR1 as SGHTA and CDR2 as FQGNSA. V lost 0 bases and J 5 bases, leaving 8 bases between the germline ends. This CDR3 contains 14 residues. The CDR3 loop is CASSLASLDNEQFF. CDR3 coding DNA: TGTGCCAGCAGCTTAGCGAGCCTCGACAATGAGCAGTTCTTC.

The chain employs TRBV11-2 and TRBJ1-1, with D tentatively TRBD1 (5 bases). The CDR3 is 17 amino acids. Germline lookup yields CDR1 SGHAT and CDR2 FQNNGV. The V end was cut by 5 bases, the J end by 5 bases, with 24 bases between. This chain's CDR3 is CASSLPVTFGGDTEAFF. For the CDR3, the DNA is TGTGCCAGCAGCCTCCCCGTTACATTCGGGGGAGATACTGAAGCTTTCTTT.

J is TRBJ1-1 and V is TRBV7-2, with D tentatively TRBD1 (5 bases). Trimming stripped 1 base from V and 4 bases from J, with 7 bases between. Germline V lookup: CDR1 SGHTA, CDR2 FQGNSA. The CDR3 runs to 13 residues. CDR3: CASSLDGGTEAFF. CDR3 coding DNA: TGTGCCAGCAGCTTAGACGGGGGCACTGAAGCTTTCTTT.

CDR3 protein: CASSLEGGYNEQFF. The DNA of the CDR3 is TGTGCCAGCAGCTTAGAAGGGGGCTACAATGAGCAGTTCTTC. The genes are TRBV5-5 and TRBJ2-1; the D gene is possibly TRBD1 (6 bases). Looked up from germline, CDR1 is SGHKS and CDR2 is YYEKEE (reference sequence). Trimming stripped 2 bases from V and 3 bases from J, with 9 bases between. The CDR3 sequence is 14 residues long.

This chain uses TRBV5-4 with TRBJ1-6, with D possibly being TRBD1 (5 bases). Per germline, CDR1 SGHNT and CDR2 YYREEE (reference sequence). The V and J ends lost 4 bases and 6 bases respectively, with 14 bases between them. This CDR3 has 15 residues. The CDR3 bases are TGTGCCAGCAGCCGAGTGGCGGGGACTAATTCACCCCTCCACTTT. Residues: CASSRVAGTNSPLHF.

The rearrangement uses TRBV11-3 and TRBJ2-2, with unresolved D. This CDR3 region has 15 residues. Trimming pared 3 bases from V and 3 bases from J, leaving 11 bases between. Germline V lookup: CDR1 SGHNT, CDR2 YENEEA. The CDR3 loop is CASSLSNSYTGELFF. CDR3 coding DNA: TGTGCCAGCAGCTTGAGCAACAGCTACACCGGGGAGCTGTTTTTT.

The chain links TRBV9 to TRBJ1-1; the D gene is possibly TRBD1 (5 bases). The CDR3 runs 14 residues. Trimming left V 0 bases short and J 8 bases short, with 14 bases between. Per the germline V gene, CDR1 is SGDLS and CDR2 is YYNGEE. The CDR3 DNA reads TGTGCCAGCAGCGTAGTTGGCAGGGAAAAGGAAGCTTTCTTT. Its protein product is CASSVVGREKEAFF.

J is TRBJ1-2 and V is TRBV20-1; D is undetermined. Germline assignment: CDR1 DFQATT and CDR2 SNEGSKA (reference sequence). The CDR3 loop spans 10 amino acids. V was clipped by 6 bases and J by 4 bases, with 6 bases between them. The CDR3, as DNA: TGCAGTGCGAGTTTCTATGGCTACACCTTC. It translates to CSASFYGYTF.

The count of this clone is one. This chain links TRBV27 with TRBJ1-1; no firm D call. The CDR3 has 15 amino acids. Germline V gene lookup returns CDR1 MNHEY and CDR2 SMNVEV (reference sequence). V lost 2 bases to trimming and J lost 0 bases, with 10 bases between them. The chain's CDR3 is CASSLLKGVNTEAFF. The CDR3 bases are TGTGCCAGCAGTTTACTGAAAGGAGTGAACACTGAAGCTTTCTTT.

The gene calls are TRBV6-1 and TRBJ1-2; D might be TRBD1 (6 bases). This CDR3 has 13 amino acids. The V gene lost 6 bases and the J gene lost 3 bases, with 11 bases spanning the gap. Germline lookup yields CDR1 MNHNS and CDR2 SASEGT. CDR3 protein: CASSRGQDYGYTF. The CDR3 coding sequence is TGTGCCAGCAGCCGGGGACAAGACTATGGCTACACCTTC.

This clone was seen a handful of times. This chain links TRBV5-1 with TRBJ1-6; D is unclear. The CDR3 runs to 18 residues. The germline V and J ends were trimmed by 0 bases and 0 bases, with 13 bases remaining between them. The germline V gene has CDR1 SGHRS and CDR2 YFSETQ. The CDR3: CASSLEHSLSSYNSPLHF. The CDR3 DNA follows: TGCGCCAGCAGCTTGGAGCACAGCTTAAGCTCCTATAATTCACCCCTCCACTTT.

The chain has TRBV6-5 and TRBJ2-5; D remains unclear. V was trimmed by 5 bases and J by 4 bases, leaving 11 bases between them. The CDR3 contains 13 residues. Germline V CDR1 and CDR2: MNHEY, SVGAGI. The DNA for the CDR3 is TGTGCCAGCAGTCCCTGGTCCGGAGAGACCCAGTACTTC. Protein product: CASSPWSGETQYF.

V is TRBV7-3 and J is TRBJ2-3; D possibly corresponds to TRBD2 (6 bases). This CDR3 is built from 15 residues. Germline assignment: CDR1 SGHTA and CDR2 FQGTGA. V was shortened by 5 bases and J by 1 base, with 13 bases between the two germline ends. The DNA for the CDR3 is TGTGCCAGCAGCCGCGGGACTTCCCGCACAGATACGCAGTATTTT. As protein: CASSRGTSRTDTQYF.

The chain carries TRBV7-6 and TRBJ1-1, with 8 bases lining up with TRBD1. CDR1 is SGHVS, CDR2 FNYEAQ, per germline. The CDR3 is 14 amino acids. J gave up 5 bases and V 4 bases, and 6 bases lay outside the gene matches. CDR3 residues: CASSYPGQETEAFF. The DNA of the CDR3 is TGTGCCAGCAGCTATCCGGGACAGGAAACTGAAGCTTTCTTT.

The chain recombines TRBV5-1 with TRBJ2-6; D is uncertain. Germline V CDR1 and CDR2: SGHRS, YFSETQ. V lost 4 bases and J lost 4, with 15 bases in between. The CDR3 spans 16 residues. CDR3: CASSPPQASGANVLTF. CDR3 in DNA: TGCGCCAGCAGCCCCCCTCAGGCCTCAGGGGCCAACGTCCTGACTTTC.

The chain is built from TRBV7-8 and TRBJ1-4; D may be TRBD1 (5 bases). V dropped 0 bases and J dropped 10 bases, with 12 bases sitting between them. The CDR3 loop spans 14 amino acids. Looked up from germline, CDR1 is SGHVS and CDR2 is FQNEAQ. This CDR3 reads CASSLAPSQGKLFF. The CDR3 DNA sequence: TGTGCCAGCAGCTTAGCGCCCTCGCAGGGAAAACTGTTTTTT.

The chain joins TRBV20-1 to TRBJ1-2; D is unclear. The CDR3 contains 11 residues. From germline, CDR1 is DFQATT and CDR2 SNEGSKA (reference sequence). The CDR3 spells CGLLGNYGYTF. The CDR3 region has the DNA TGCGGCCTTCTCGGGAACTATGGCTACACCTTC.

The CDR3 DNA follows: TGTGCCAGCACCCTTGACAGTAGCCTGGAGACCCAGTACTTC. Its protein is CASTLDSSLETQYF. The V and J genes are TRBV5-8 and TRBJ2-5; D might be TRBD1 (5 bases). Trimming pared 6 bases from V and 5 bases from J, leaving 17 bases between. The CDR3 is made up of 14 amino acids. Germline assignment: CDR1 SGHTS and CDR2 YDEGEE.

This clone was seen once. This chain uses TRBV5-5 with TRBJ1-1, with a weak D call TRBD1 (5 bases). Germline values: CDR1 SGHKS, CDR2 YYEKEE (reference sequence). The CDR3 has 15 amino acids. The ends were cut back, 4 bases at V and 0 bases at J, with 13 bases in the middle. CDR3 sequence (DNA): TGTGCCAGCAGCGCGTCTTCAGGGTTGAACACTGAAGCTTTCTTT. This encodes CASSASSGLNTEAFF.

The V gene is TRBV5-1, the J gene TRBJ2-3, with TRBD2 matching over 7 bases. The CDR3 sequence is 14 residues long. The ends lost 2 bases at V and 4 bases at J; junction bases unmatched: 4. Per germline, CDR1 SGHRS and CDR2 YFSETQ. CDR3 nucleotide sequence: TGCGCCAGCAGCTTAGGTGGGAGGGCAGATACGCAGTATTTT. Amino acids: CASSLGGRADTQYF.

The chain has TRBV15 and TRBJ2-1; no clear D gene. Looked up from germline, CDR1 is LNHNV and CDR2 is YYDKDF (reference sequence). The CDR3 is made up of 11 amino acids. Trimming removed 6 bases at V and 4 bases at J, with 4 bases between. CDR3 DNA: TGTGCCACCAGGGAGTACAATGAGCAGTTCTTC. This codes for CATREYNEQFF.

V usage is TRBV5-6 and J usage is TRBJ1-2; D perhaps matches TRBD1 (6 bases). The CDR3 loop spans 14 amino acids. Trimming left V 3 bases short and J 2 bases short, with 11 bases between. Germline V lookup: CDR1 SGHDT, CDR2 YYEEEE. The CDR3 DNA reads TGTGCCAGCAGCTCCACTACAGGGAACTATGGCTACACCTTC. Translating it yields CASSSTTGNYGYTF.